This T cell receptor beta chain was retrieved from a study of control samples from healthy donors and cancer patients. Measured with immunoSEQ multiplex PCR; TCRdb has only the in-frame clones, and not every one. This sample has 75,000 to 90,000 clones; under 90% occur once, and the top ten carry roughly 2.1%. This clone came up a few times. Germline values: CDR1 MNHEY, CDR2 SVGEGT. Trimming stripped 4 bases from V and 0 bases from J, with 14 bases between. There are 16 residues in the CDR3. This receptor was taken from a middle-aged woman in good health. The sample taken for sequencing was blood. This sequence joins TRBV6-2 or TRBV6-3 and TRBJ2-3; maybe TRBD1 (6 bases). As DNA, the CDR3 is TGTGCCAGCAGTTTTGGACAGATACCTAGCACAGATACGCAGTATTTT. Its protein product is CASSFGQIPSTDTQYF.